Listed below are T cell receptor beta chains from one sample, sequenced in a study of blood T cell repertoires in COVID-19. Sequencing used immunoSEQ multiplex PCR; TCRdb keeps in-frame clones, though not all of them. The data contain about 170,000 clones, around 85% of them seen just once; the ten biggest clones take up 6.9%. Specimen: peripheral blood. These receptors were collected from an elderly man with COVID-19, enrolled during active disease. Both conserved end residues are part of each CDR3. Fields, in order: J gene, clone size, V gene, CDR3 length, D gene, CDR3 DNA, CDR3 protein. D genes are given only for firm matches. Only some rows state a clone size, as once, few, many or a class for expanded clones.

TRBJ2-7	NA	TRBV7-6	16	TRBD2	TGTGCCAGCAGCTTAGCCGGCTTGAGCGGGACCTACGAGCAGTACTTC	CASSLAGLSGTYEQYF
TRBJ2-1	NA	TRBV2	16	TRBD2	TGTGCCAGCAGTCTAGCGGGGGGGACCTCCTACAATGAGCAGTTCTTC	CASSLAGGTSYNEQFF
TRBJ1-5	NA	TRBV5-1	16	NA	TGCGCCAGCAGCTTGGGGCTGGGGGGGTTAGGACAGCCCCAGCATTTT	CASSLGLGGLGQPQHF
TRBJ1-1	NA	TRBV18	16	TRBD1	TGTGCCAGCTCACCACGGCAGGGGGCTTGGTTCACTGAAGCTTTCTTT	CASSPRQGAWFTEAFF
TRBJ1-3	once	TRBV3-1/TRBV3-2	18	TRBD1	TGTGCCAGCAGCCGAAGCATAACCCAGGGGGCGCGGGGAAACACCATATATTTT	CASSRSITQGARGNTIYF
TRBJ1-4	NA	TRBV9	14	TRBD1	TGTGCCAGCAGCCCGACAGGGTGGCGAGAAAAACTGTTTTTT	CASSPTGWREKLFF
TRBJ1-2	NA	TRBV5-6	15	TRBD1	TGTGCCAGCAGCTTCCTTACAGGGGGCGCAGAGGGCTACACCTTC	CASSFLTGGAEGYTF
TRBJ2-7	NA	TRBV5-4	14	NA	TGTGCCAGCAGCGTCGGACAGAGTACGAGTAACCAGTACTTC	CASSVGQSTSNQYF
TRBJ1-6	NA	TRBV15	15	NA	TGTGCCACCAGCAGAGATCTTGAGGGAGGGTCACCCCTCCACTTT	CATSRDLEGGSPLHF
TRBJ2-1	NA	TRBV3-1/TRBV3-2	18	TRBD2	TGTGCCAGCAGCCAGGGGACTAGCGGGGGGCGCCCGGGCAATGAGCAGTTCTTC	CASSQGTSGGRPGNEQFF
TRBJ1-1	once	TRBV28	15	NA	TGTGCCAGCAGTTTCCTTGGGTGGAGAGACACTGAAGCTTTCTTT	CASSFLGWRDTEAFF
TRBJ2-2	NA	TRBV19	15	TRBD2	TGTGCCAGTAGTATTGGGAGGGGCGACACCGGGGAGCTGTTTTTT	CASSIGRGDTGELFF
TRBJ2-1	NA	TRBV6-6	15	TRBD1	TGTGCCAGCAGTAAAGGGACAGGGGTTTTAAATGAGCAGTTCTTC	CASSKGTGVLNEQFF
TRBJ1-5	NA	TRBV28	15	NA	TGTGCCAGCATCGCCAGACTTTATAGCAATCAGCCCCAGCATTTT	CASIARLYSNQPQHF
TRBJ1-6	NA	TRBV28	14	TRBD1	TGTGCCAGCGGAACTACAGGGGATAATTCACCCCTCCACTTT	CASGTTGDNSPLHF
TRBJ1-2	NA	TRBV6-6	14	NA	TGTGCCAGCAGTTCCGCACAGGAGAACTATGGCTACACCTTC	CASSSAQENYGYTF
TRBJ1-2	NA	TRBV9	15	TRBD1	TGTGCCAGCAGCCCTCTGGACAGGGGGTTAGGTGGCTACACCTTC	CASSPLDRGLGGYTF
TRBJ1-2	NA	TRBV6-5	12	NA	TGTGCCAGCAGGACGGACTACTATGGCTACACCTTC	CASRTDYYGYTF
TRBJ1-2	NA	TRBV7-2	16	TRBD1	TGTGCCAGCAGCGCATTAGAGACAGGGGGCGGGTATGGCTACACCTTC	CASSALETGGGYGYTF
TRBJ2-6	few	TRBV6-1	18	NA	TGTGCCAGCAGTGAAGGCTGGGGGAGACAGGCTGGGGCCAACGTCCTGACTTTC	CASSEGWGRQAGANVLTF
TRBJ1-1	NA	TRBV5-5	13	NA	TGTGCCAGCAGCTTTGCCGGGGGTACTGAAGCTTTCTTT	CASSFAGGTEAFF
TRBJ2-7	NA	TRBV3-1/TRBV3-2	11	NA	TGTGCCAGCAGCCAACGAGACGAGCAGTACTTC	CASSQRDEQYF
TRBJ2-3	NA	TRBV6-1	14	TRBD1	TGTGCCAGCAGTGAGGACAGGGGGCCAGATACGCAGTATTTT	CASSEDRGPDTQYF
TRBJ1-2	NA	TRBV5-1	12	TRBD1	TGCGCCAGCAGCCCACAGGGGGATGGCTACACCTTC	CASSPQGDGYTF
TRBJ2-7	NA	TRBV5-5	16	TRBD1	TGTGCCAGCAGCCGAATAGGACAGGGTGTGTCAAACGAGCAGTACTTC	CASSRIGQGVSNEQYF
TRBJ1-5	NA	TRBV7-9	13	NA	TGTGCCAGCAGCTTAGAAACGGGGCAGCCCCAGCATTTT	CASSLETGQPQHF